This TCR beta chain emerged from a study of T cells in Graves' hyperthyroidism and ophthalmopathy. Germline assignment: CDR1 MDHEN and CDR2 SYDVKM. Unmatched junction bases numbered 7, after V lost 4 bases and J lost 2 bases. This CDR3 contains 16 residues. Study-level findings and limits: From stable hyperthyroidism, ophthalmopathy was separated by a 13 V-J model. Model output signaled ophthalmopathy a median approximately six months ahead of onset.

Amplified TCR beta CDR3 regions derived from RNA transcripts. HTBI primers were the set used in a first-round RT-PCR of the TCR CDR3. TCRdb independently ran MiXCR on the multiplex PCR reads; one entry per CDR3 protein. This sample carries some 650,000 distinct CDR3 sequences, approximately 16% of them seen once, and the ten largest clones take approximately 3.5%. There are many counts of this clonotype. Its antigen is currently unknown. The study excluded patients with uncontrolled infection, other autoimmune disease, pregnancy or lactation. PBMCs were obtained from roughly 10 ml fresh peripheral blood.

Sequencing input: blood. The receptor's source is a middle-aged woman with Graves' ophthalmopathy. This chain links TRBV28 with TRBJ2-3; 9 bases align to TRBD2. For the CDR3, the DNA is TGTGCCAGCAGTTACCGACTAGCGGAAGACACAGATACGCAGTATTTT. Its protein is CASSYRLAEDTDTQYF.